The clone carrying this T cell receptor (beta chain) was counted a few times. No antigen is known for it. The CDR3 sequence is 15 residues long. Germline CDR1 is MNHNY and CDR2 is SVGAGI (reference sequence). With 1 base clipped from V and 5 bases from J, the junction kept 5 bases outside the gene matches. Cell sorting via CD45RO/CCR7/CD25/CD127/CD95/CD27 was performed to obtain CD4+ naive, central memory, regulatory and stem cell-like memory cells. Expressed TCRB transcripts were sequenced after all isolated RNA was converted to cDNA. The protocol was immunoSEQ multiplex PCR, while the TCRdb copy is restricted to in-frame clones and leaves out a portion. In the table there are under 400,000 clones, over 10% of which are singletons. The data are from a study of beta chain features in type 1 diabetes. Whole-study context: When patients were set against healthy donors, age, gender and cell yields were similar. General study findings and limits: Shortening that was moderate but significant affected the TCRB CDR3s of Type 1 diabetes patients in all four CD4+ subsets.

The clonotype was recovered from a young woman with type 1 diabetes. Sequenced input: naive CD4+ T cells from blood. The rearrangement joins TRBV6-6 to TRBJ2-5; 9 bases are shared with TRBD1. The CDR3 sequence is CASSYYTGGLETQYF. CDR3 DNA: TGTGCCAGCAGTTACTACACAGGGGGCTTGGAGACCCAGTACTTC.